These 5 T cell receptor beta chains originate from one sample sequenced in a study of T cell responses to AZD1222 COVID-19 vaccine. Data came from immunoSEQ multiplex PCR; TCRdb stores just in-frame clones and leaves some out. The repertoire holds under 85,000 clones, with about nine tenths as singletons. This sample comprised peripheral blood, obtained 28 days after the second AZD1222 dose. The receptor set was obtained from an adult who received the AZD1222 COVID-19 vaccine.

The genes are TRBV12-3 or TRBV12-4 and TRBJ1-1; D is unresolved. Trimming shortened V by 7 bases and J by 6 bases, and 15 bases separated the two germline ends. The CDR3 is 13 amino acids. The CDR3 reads CASKRAVTPEAFF. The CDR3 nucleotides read TGTGCCAGCAAACGGGCCGTCACACCTGAAGCTTTCTTT.

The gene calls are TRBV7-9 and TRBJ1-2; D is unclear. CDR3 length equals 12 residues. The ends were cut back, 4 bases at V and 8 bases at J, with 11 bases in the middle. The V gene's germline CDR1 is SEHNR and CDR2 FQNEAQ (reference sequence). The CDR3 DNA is TGTGCCAGCAGCTCAGGACCGGACGGCTACACCTTC. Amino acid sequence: CASSSGPDGYTF.

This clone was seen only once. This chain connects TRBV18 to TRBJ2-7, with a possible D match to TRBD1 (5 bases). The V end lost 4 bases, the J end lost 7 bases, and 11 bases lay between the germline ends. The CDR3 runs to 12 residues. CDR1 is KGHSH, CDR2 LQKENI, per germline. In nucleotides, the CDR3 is TGTGCCAGCTCACAGGACATACAGGAGCAGTACTTC. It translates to CASSQDIQEQYF.

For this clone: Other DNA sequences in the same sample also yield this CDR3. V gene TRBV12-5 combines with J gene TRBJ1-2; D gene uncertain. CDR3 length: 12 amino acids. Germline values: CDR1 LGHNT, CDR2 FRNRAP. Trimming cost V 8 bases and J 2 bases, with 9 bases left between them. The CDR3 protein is CASSASNYGYTF. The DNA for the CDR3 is TGTGCTAGTAGTGCCAGCAACTATGGCTACACCTTC.

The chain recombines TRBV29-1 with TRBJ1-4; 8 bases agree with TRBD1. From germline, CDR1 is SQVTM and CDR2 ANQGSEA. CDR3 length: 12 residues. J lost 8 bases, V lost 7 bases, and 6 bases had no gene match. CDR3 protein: CSALDRGEKLFF. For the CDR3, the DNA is TGCAGCGCCTTAGACAGGGGAGAAAAACTGTTTTTT.